The 22 T cell receptor beta chains reported below all come from one sample, sequenced in a study of cytomegalovirus exposure and HLA in healthy donors. Assay: immunoSEQ multiplex PCR; the TCRdb copy retains only in-frame clones and omits some. The sample records around 54,000 clones, 89% being singletons. Sequences were obtained from PBMCs. These receptors were obtained from a woman between 18 and 30 years old in good health and CMV-seropositive.

The CDR3 DNA sequence: TGTGCCAGCAGCTTAGATGCGACTAGCGGGAGTAACACCGGGGAGCTGTTTTTT. Translated, it gives CASSLDATSGSNTGELFF. V is TRBV7-3 and J is TRBJ2-2, with 12 bases that match TRBD2. Trimming at V came to 2 bases and at J to 2 bases, leaving 6 bases not matched to a gene. The CDR3 has 18 residues. Germline values: CDR1 SGHTA, CDR2 FQGTGA.

The chain couples TRBV5-4 to TRBJ2-1; D is perhaps TRBD2 (7 bases). V gave up 1 base and J gave up 3 bases, with 14 bases separating them. The CDR3 spans 16 residues. Germline V lookup: CDR1 SGHNT, CDR2 YYREEE (reference sequence). CDR3 sequence reads: CASSLSAGASYNEQFF. The CDR3 nucleotides are TGTGCCAGCAGCTTGTCTGCGGGGGCCAGCTACAATGAGCAGTTCTTC.

The chain recombines TRBV4-1 with TRBJ1-1, with a possible D match to TRBD1 (6 bases). Trimming removed 3 bases from V and 10 bases from J, with 12 bases in between. This CDR3 region has 12 residues. The V gene's germline CDR1 is MGHRA and CDR2 YSYEKL. The CDR3 sequence is CASSQAGEGAFF. The DNA for the CDR3 is TGCGCCAGCAGCCAGGCAGGGGAGGGAGCTTTCTTT.

This clone was seen a few times. The J gene is TRBJ2-7, the V gene TRBV6-5, with 7 nucleotides matching TRBD1. From germline, CDR1 is MNHEY and CDR2 SVGAGI. Germline trimming cut 2 bases from V and 12 bases from J; bases unmatched to any gene: 7. The CDR3 spans 12 residues. DNA for the CDR3: TGTGCCAGCAGTTACCGGACAGGCCCCCTGTACTTC. Protein product: CASSYRTGPLYF.

The table lists this clone with a count of one. The V gene is TRBV6-1, the J gene TRBJ1-2, with 7 nucleotides matching TRBD1. The germline CDR1 and CDR2 sequences are MNHNS and SASEGT. The CDR3 loop spans 13 amino acids. V shed 5 bases, J shed 7 bases, and the junction held 7 bases outside the gene matches. In DNA form, the CDR3 reads TGTGCCAGCAGTTTGGGACAGACAAGTGGCTACACCTTC. Amino acids: CASSLGQTSGYTF.

The chain links TRBV4-3 to TRBJ1-3, with D tentatively TRBD1 (5 bases). Germline lookup yields CDR1 LGHNA and CDR2 YSLEER. This CDR3 is built from 18 residues. Trimming removed 0 bases from V and 2 bases from J, with 17 bases in between. This CDR3 reads CASSQDPPRAGPGNTIYF. Written as DNA, the CDR3 is TGCGCCAGCAGCCAAGATCCGCCCAGGGCTGGCCCTGGAAACACCATATATTTT.

The V gene is TRBV7-6, the J gene TRBJ2-7; tentatively, D is TRBD1 (6 bases). The V and J ends lost 4 bases and 0 bases respectively, with 13 bases between them. The CDR3 is 15 amino acids. Germline values: CDR1 SGHVS, CDR2 FNYEAQ. CDR3 sequence (DNA): TGTGCCAGCAGCTCAGGGGCCTTAAGCTCCTACGAGCAGTACTTC. This encodes CASSSGALSSYEQYF.

This chain uses TRBV7-2 with TRBJ2-3, with D maybe TRBD1 (6 bases). Trimming left V 5 bases short and J 12 bases short, with 12 bases between. This CDR3 has 11 residues. CDR1 is SGHTA and CDR2 is FQGNSA in the germline V gene. CDR3 in DNA: TGTGCCAGCAGCACGTACGGGACACAGTATTTT. As protein: CASSTYGTQYF.

This clone was seen more than once but under ten times. This chain links TRBV5-1 with TRBJ1-2, with D perhaps matching TRBD1 (6 bases). Germline CDR1 SGHRS, CDR2 YFSETQ. V was clipped by 0 bases and J by 8 bases, with 11 bases between them. The CDR3 is made up of 13 amino acids. CDR3 nucleotides: TGCGCCAGCAGCTTGGGTCAGGGGTCAGGCTACACCTTC. It translates to CASSLGQGSGYTF.

The V gene is TRBV6-1, the J gene TRBJ1-1, with a weak D call TRBD1 (6 bases). V lost 1 base and J 3 bases, leaving 12 bases between the germline ends. CDR1 and CDR2 (germline): MNHNS, SASEGT. This CDR3 has 15 amino acids. The DNA for the CDR3 is TGTGCCAGCAGTGAAGAGGGGGGGCGATACACTGAAGCTTTCTTT. It encodes CASSEEGGRYTEAFF.

V gene TRBV5-1 combines with J gene TRBJ2-2; maybe TRBD2 (5 bases). V lost 0 bases and J lost 11, with 8 bases in between. CDR3 size: 12 residues. Germline CDR1 and CDR2: SGHRS and YFSETQ. The DNA for the CDR3 is TGCGCCAGCAGCTTGGGCGGGCGCGAGCTGTTTTTT. This sequence encodes CASSLGGRELFF.

The V call is TRBV11-2, the J call TRBJ2-7; D call uncertain. V was shortened by 3 bases and J by 3 bases, with 9 bases between the two germline ends. CDR3 size: 13 residues. Germline V gene sequence: CDR1 SGHAT, CDR2 FQNNGV. Here the CDR3 reads CASSFTTGYEQYF. For the CDR3, the DNA is TGTGCCAGCAGCTTTACGACTGGCTACGAGCAGTACTTC.

This chain joins TRBV29-1 and TRBJ2-1; 7 bases fit TRBD1. J lost 5 bases, V lost 3 bases, and 7 bases had no gene match. Per the germline V gene, CDR1 is SQVTM and CDR2 is ANQGSEA. The CDR3 totals 14 residues. Here the CDR3 reads CSVDALGQDNEQFF. The DNA of the CDR3 is TGCAGCGTTGATGCCCTCGGACAGGACAATGAGCAGTTCTTC.

The rearrangement links TRBV6-6 to TRBJ2-5; 9 bases agree with TRBD1. CDR3 length: 14 residues. Germline loops: CDR1 MNHNY, CDR2 SVGAGI (reference sequence). J lost 4 bases, V lost 6 bases, and 6 bases had no gene match. CDR3 DNA: TGTGCCAGCAGAGCTACAGGGGGCCGAGAGACCCAGTACTTC. It encodes CASRATGGRETQYF.

This clone is a singleton in its sample. This chain links TRBV4-2 with TRBJ2-3; 12 bases are shared with TRBD2. CDR1 and CDR2 from the germline V gene are LGHNA and YNFKEQ. CDR3 length: 21 amino acids. The V and J ends lost 4 bases and 4 bases, in that order; junction bases with no gene match: 21. This CDR3 is CASSPDRGLAGGPFRADTQYF. The CDR3 DNA is TGTGCCAGCAGCCCAGACCGCGGGCTAGCGGGGGGGCCATTTCGTGCAGATACGCAGTATTTT.

The V call is TRBV11-2, the J call TRBJ1-3; 7 positions agree with TRBD1. The CDR3 runs 15 residues. The V gene's germline CDR1 is SGHAT and CDR2 FQNNGV. With 3 bases clipped from V and 4 bases from J, the junction kept 6 bases outside the gene matches. CDR3 loop: CASSFTGASGNTIYF. The CDR3, as DNA: TGTGCCAGCAGCTTCACAGGGGCTTCGGGAAACACCATATATTTT.

The gene calls are TRBV6-5 and TRBJ2-7; D gene ambiguous. Germline CDR1 MNHEY, CDR2 SVGAGI. V lost 5 bases, J lost 4 bases, and 12 bases lay in between. The CDR3 contains 13 residues. CDR3 coding DNA: TGTGCCAGCAGTCACGGGTGGCAGTACGAGCAGTACTTC. It codes for CASSHGWQYEQYF.

The chain employs TRBV29-1 and TRBJ2-5, with D unresolved. The length of the CDR3 is 15 residues. CDR1 is SQVTM and CDR2 is ANQGSEA in the germline V gene. V gave up 0 bases and J gave up 2 bases, with 13 bases separating them. CDR3 residues: CSVEDGASPQETQYF. The DNA of the CDR3 is TGCAGCGTTGAAGATGGAGCCAGTCCTCAAGAGACCCAGTACTTC.

This clone appeared a single time. This sequence joins TRBV19 and TRBJ2-3; D possibly corresponds to TRBD2 (6 bases). V was pared by 7 bases and J by 2 bases, with 10 bases between. The germline V gene encodes CDR1 LNHDA and CDR2 SQIVND (reference sequence). CDR3 length: 13 amino acids. The CDR3 region has the DNA TGTGCCAGTACGGAGGGGTTCACAGATACGCAGTATTTT. It specifies CASTEGFTDTQYF.

The chain joins TRBV4-3 to TRBJ1-1; D ambiguous. Germline V gives CDR1 LGHNA, CDR2 YSLEER. CDR3 length equals 15 residues. Trimming cost V 0 bases and J 1 base, with 9 bases left between them. CDR3 bases: TGCGCCAGCAGCCAAGAGGAGGGATCGAACACTGAAGCTTTCTTT. It is translated as CASSQEEGSNTEAFF.

The V gene is TRBV5-4, the J gene TRBJ1-2, with 7 nucleotides matching TRBD1. Trimming at V came to 4 bases and at J to 4 bases, leaving 10 bases not matched to a gene. The CDR3 has 15 residues. Germline values: CDR1 SGHNT, CDR2 YYREEE (reference sequence). The CDR3 DNA sequence: TGTGCCAGCAGCATACCACAGGGGACTGTCTATGGCTACACCTTC. It yields the protein CASSIPQGTVYGYTF.

The CDR3 protein is CASTPHRSGNTIYF. Written as DNA, the CDR3 is TGTGCCAGCACCCCACACCGCTCTGGAAACACCATATATTTT. The rearrangement links TRBV2 to TRBJ1-3; D remains unclear. The CDR3 consists of 14 residues. In germline, CDR1 is SNHLY, CDR2 FYNNEI. Trimming took 7 bases from V and 0 from J, leaving 10 bases between them.